Listed below are T cell receptor beta chains from one sample, sequenced in a study of neurological immune-mediated disorders. A single record per CDR3 protein comes from TCRdb applying MiXCR to the 5' RACE reads. Of 80,000 or so distinct CDR3 sequences listed, about 9.4% were seen once; the top ten hold 1.5% to 2%. The specimen sequenced was PBMCs. Source of these receptors: a man in his forties or fifties in good health. Both conserved end residues are part of each CDR3. The order of the fields is J gene, V gene, clone size, D gene, CDR3 protein, CDR3 DNA. The D gene is left open where the match is weak. The size of a clone is reported for some rows only, either as once, few or many, or as a class for expanded clones.

J gene: TRBJ2-7
V gene: TRBV3-1
clone size: many
D gene: NA
CDR3 protein: CASSERIGARAEQYF
CDR3 DNA: TGTGCCAGCAGCGAAAGGATAGGGGCGAGGGCCGAGCAGTACTTC

J gene: TRBJ2-2
V gene: TRBV3-1
clone size: many
D gene: NA
CDR3 protein: CASSPPARAAGELFF
CDR3 DNA: TGTGCCAGCAGCCCCCCGGCCAGGGCTGCCGGGGAGCTGTTTTTT

J gene: TRBJ2-1
V gene: TRBV4-1
clone size: many
D gene: TRBD2
CDR3 protein: CASSQDRSGRGNEQFF
CDR3 DNA: TGCGCCAGCAGCCAAGATAGGAGCGGGAGAGGCAATGAGCAGTTCTTC

J gene: TRBJ2-4
V gene: TRBV28
clone size: many
D gene: TRBD2
CDR3 protein: CASSLSGGTNIQYF
CDR3 DNA: TGTGCCAGCAGTCTTAGCGGGGGGACAAACATTCAGTACTTC

J gene: TRBJ1-5
V gene: TRBV5-1
clone size: few
D gene: NA
CDR3 protein: CASRYDQPQHF
CDR3 DNA: TGCGCCAGCAGATATGATCAGCCCCAGCATTTT

J gene: TRBJ2-5
V gene: TRBV11-1
clone size: few
D gene: NA
CDR3 protein: CASSLMLLETQYF
CDR3 DNA: TGTGCCAGCAGCTTAATGCTCTTGGAGACCCAGTACTTC

J gene: TRBJ1-4
V gene: TRBV28
clone size: many
D gene: NA
CDR3 protein: CASSFQGSSRNEKLFF
CDR3 DNA: TGTGCCAGCAGTTTTCAAGGGTCTTCCCGTAATGAAAAACTGTTTTTT

J gene: TRBJ1-5
V gene: TRBV6-1
clone size: many
D gene: NA
CDR3 protein: CASSEGGFQPQHF
CDR3 DNA: TGTGCCAGCAGTGAGGGGGGATTCCAGCCCCAGCATTTT

J gene: TRBJ1-5
V gene: TRBV12-3/TRBV12-4
clone size: many
D gene: TRBD1
CDR3 protein: CASSLRGQGRRNQPQHF
CDR3 DNA: TGTGCCAGCAGTTTAAGAGGACAGGGCAGGCGCAATCAGCCCCAGCATTTT

J gene: TRBJ2-3
V gene: TRBV5-1
clone size: many
D gene: NA
CDR3 protein: CASSLSSLGTDTQYF
CDR3 DNA: TGCGCCAGCAGCTTGTCCAGCCTCGGAACAGATACGCAGTATTTT

J gene: TRBJ2-5
V gene: TRBV5-1
clone size: many
D gene: NA
CDR3 protein: CASSLGSQETQYF
CDR3 DNA: TGCGCCAGCAGCTTGGGCAGCCAAGAGACCCAGTACTTC

J gene: TRBJ1-2
V gene: TRBV12-3/TRBV12-4
clone size: once
D gene: NA
CDR3 protein: CASSSGTADRGYTF
CDR3 DNA: TGTGCCAGCAGTTCCGGGACCGCGGATCGGGGCTACACCTTC

J gene: TRBJ2-6
V gene: TRBV6-5
clone size: NA
D gene: NA
CDR3 protein: CASGASRSGANVLTF
CDR3 DNA: TGTGCCAGCGGGGCATCTCGCTCTGGGGCCAACGTCCTGACTTTC

J gene: TRBJ1-1
V gene: TRBV20-1
clone size: NA
D gene: TRBD1
CDR3 protein: CRGGTGGYTEAFF
CDR3 DNA: TGCAGGGGGGGGACAGGGGGCTACACTGAAGCTTTCTTT

J gene: TRBJ1-2
V gene: TRBV28
clone size: NA
D gene: NA
CDR3 protein: CAATVPTGNYGYNF
CDR3 DNA: TGTGCCGCAACTGTCCCGACAGGCAACTATGGCTACAACTTC

J gene: TRBJ2-7
V gene: TRBV28
clone size: NA
D gene: TRBD2
CDR3 protein: CASSKPLGREASYEQYF
CDR3 DNA: TGTGCCAGCAGTAAACCCCTGGGGCGGGAGGCCTCCTACGAGCAGTACTTC

J gene: TRBJ2-1
V gene: TRBV27
clone size: many
D gene: TRBD2
CDR3 protein: CASSYWTSSYNEQFF
CDR3 DNA: TGTGCCAGCAGTTACTGGACTAGCTCCTACAATGAGCAGTTCTTC

J gene: TRBJ2-3
V gene: TRBV3-1
clone size: few
D gene: NA
CDR3 protein: CASSTMGTDTQYF
CDR3 DNA: TGTGCCAGCAGCACTATGGGCACAGATACGCAGTATTTT

J gene: TRBJ2-6
V gene: TRBV27
clone size: many
D gene: NA
CDR3 protein: CASSLSRVGANVLTF
CDR3 DNA: TGTGCCAGCAGTTTATCCCGGGTCGGGGCCAACGTCCTGACTTTC

J gene: TRBJ2-7
V gene: TRBV28
clone size: many
D gene: TRBD1
CDR3 protein: CASSSPGQAPYEQYF
CDR3 DNA: TGTGCCAGCAGTTCCCCGGGACAGGCACCCTACGAGCAGTACTTC

J gene: TRBJ2-7
V gene: TRBV30
clone size: many
D gene: NA
CDR3 protein: CAWRGPGGGGYEQYF
CDR3 DNA: TGTGCCTGGAGAGGCCCGGGGGGCGGGGGCTACGAGCAGTACTTC

J gene: TRBJ2-5
V gene: TRBV5-1
clone size: many
D gene: TRBD2
CDR3 protein: CASRLAGGQETQYF
CDR3 DNA: TGCGCCAGCCGACTAGCGGGGGGGCAAGAGACCCAGTACTTC

J gene: TRBJ2-3
V gene: TRBV7-9
clone size: many
D gene: NA
CDR3 protein: CASSLSALADTQYF
CDR3 DNA: TGTGCCAGCAGCTTATCGGCCTTAGCAGATACGCAGTATTTT

J gene: TRBJ2-3
V gene: TRBV10-3
clone size: NA
D gene: TRBD2
CDR3 protein: CAISTSGSVISTDTQYF
CDR3 DNA: TGTGCCATCAGCACTAGCGGGAGTGTTATTAGCACAGATACGCAGTATTTT

J gene: TRBJ2-1
V gene: TRBV9
clone size: many
D gene: TRBD2
CDR3 protein: CASSAAVAGFYNEQFF
CDR3 DNA: TGTGCCAGCAGCGCTGCAGTAGCGGGGTTTTACAATGAGCAGTTCTTC

J gene: TRBJ2-5
V gene: TRBV24-1
clone size: many
D gene: TRBD1
CDR3 protein: CATSGPTGVETQYF
CDR3 DNA: TGTGCCACCAGTGGCCCGACAGGGGTGGAGACCCAGTACTTC

J gene: TRBJ1-5
V gene: TRBV28
clone size: many
D gene: NA
CDR3 protein: CASSLVSNQPQHF
CDR3 DNA: TGTGCCAGCAGTTTGGTAAGCAATCAGCCCCAGCATTTT

J gene: TRBJ1-1
V gene: TRBV5-1
clone size: many
D gene: TRBD1
CDR3 protein: CASSLQGGTEAFF
CDR3 DNA: TGCGCCAGCAGCTTGCAGGGGGGGACTGAAGCTTTCTTT